These T cell receptor beta chains were read from a single sample in a study of blood T cell repertoires in COVID-19. Some clones are missing from TCRdb's copy, which holds only in-frame ones; the method was immunoSEQ multiplex PCR. Of under 200,000 clones listed, around 83% are singletons. Sequencing was performed on peripheral blood. All receptors derive from a woman aged 45-65 years with COVID-19, enrolled during active disease. Both conserved end residues are part of each CDR3. D genes are given only for firm matches. The size field is filled for only some rows; it gives once, few, many or a size class.

J | D | size | V | DNA | CDR3
TRBJ1-1 | TRBD1 | few | TRBV9 | TGTGCCAGCAGCGTGGGGACAGGGAATGAAGCTTTCTTT | CASSVGTGNEAFF
TRBJ1-2 | TRBD1 | . | TRBV29-1 | TGCAGCGTACGACCATACCCGACAGGGGGGAATGGCTACACCTTC | CSVRPYPTGGNGYTF
TRBJ1-6 | TRBD1 | . | TRBV19 | TGTGCCAGTAGTATGAGCGACAGGGGTAATTCACCCCTCCACTTT | CASSMSDRGNSPLHF
TRBJ2-1 | TRBD2 | . | TRBV2 | TGTGCCAGCAGGGCCCCGGGACTAGCGGGGGGTTCCACCTCCTACAATGAGCAGTTCTTC | CASRAPGLAGGSTSYNEQFF
TRBJ2-7 | . | once | TRBV6-5 | TGTGCCAGCAGACAAAGACAGTTTTCCTACGAGCAGTACTTC | CASRQRQFSYEQYF
TRBJ2-5 | TRBD2 | . | TRBV7-2 | TGTGCCAGCAGCCCCGGGACTAGCGGGGGGGTTAGAGAGACCCAGTACTTC | CASSPGTSGGVRETQYF
TRBJ1-2 | . | . | TRBV7-2 | TGTGCCAGCAGCCAGGACAGCTTCTATGGCTACACCTTC | CASSQDSFYGYTF
TRBJ2-5 | . | . | TRBV21-1 | TGTGCCAGCTACGGAGCTCAAGAGACCCAGTACTTC | CASYGAQETQYF
TRBJ1-6 | TRBD1 | . | TRBV4-3 | TGCGCCAGCAGCCAGGGAAGACAGGGATTTAATTCACCCCTCCACTTT | CASSQGRQGFNSPLHF
TRBJ2-1 | . | few | TRBV7-9 | TGTGCCAGCAGCGAACAGAGCTCCTACAATGAGCAGTTCTTC | CASSEQSSYNEQFF
TRBJ2-2 | . | few | TRBV19 | TGTGCCAGTAGTACGATGGACTCCGATCCCACCGGGGAGCTGTTTTTT | CASSTMDSDPTGELFF